The 30 T cell receptor beta chains listed next were all sequenced from one sample in a study of cytomegalovirus exposure and HLA in healthy donors. The PCR was carried out with 60 Vbeta primers and 13 Jbeta primers. Here immunoSEQ multiplex PCR was the method, and the copy in TCRdb shows in-frame clones only, minus some. The sample holds approximately 97,000 clones, about three quarters seen once. The sample consisted of PBMCs. These receptors came from a man aged 40-55 years in good health and CMV-seronegative.

This chain uses TRBV4-2 with TRBJ2-7, with 7 bases lining up with TRBD1. Germline trimming cut 1 base from V and 1 base from J; bases unmatched to any gene: 4. CDR1 and CDR2 from the germline V gene are LGHNA and YNFKEQ. This CDR3 contains 15 residues. The CDR3 protein is CASSQVGTASYEQYF. The CDR3 region has the DNA TGTGCCAGCAGCCAAGTGGGGACAGCGTCCTACGAGCAGTACTTC.

The chain recombines TRBV7-9 with TRBJ2-5; 8 nucleotides line up with TRBD2. CDR1 and CDR2 from the germline V gene are SEHNR and FQNEAQ (reference sequence). There are 13 residues in the CDR3. V lost 1 base, J lost 7 bases, and 2 bases stayed unmatched. CDR3 sequence reads: CASSLDSGGTQYF. Written as DNA, the CDR3 is TGTGCCAGCAGCTTAGACAGCGGGGGGACCCAGTACTTC.

The rearrangement uses TRBV14 and TRBJ2-3; 7 bases agree with TRBD2. Trimming removed 0 bases from V and 1 base from J; junction bases left unmatched: 7. The CDR3 runs 17 residues. Germline CDR1 SGHDN, CDR2 FVKESK. CDR3 coding DNA: TGTGCCAGCAGCCAAGAGTTGGCGGGGGTTGGCACAGATACGCAGTATTTT. Protein: CASSQELAGVGTDTQYF.

The chain uses TRBV5-5 and TRBJ1-2, with 8 bases that match TRBD1. Unmatched junction bases numbered 4, after V lost 0 bases and J lost 6 bases. Per the germline V gene, CDR1 is SGHKS and CDR2 is YYEKEE (reference sequence). This CDR3 is built from 14 residues. CDR3 in amino acids: CASSLDRGLDGYTF. The CDR3 DNA follows: TGTGCCAGCAGCTTGGACAGGGGGTTAGATGGCTACACCTTC.

The chain couples TRBV13 to TRBJ1-1, with D tentatively TRBD1 (5 bases). V was cut by 3 bases and J by 6 bases, with 11 bases left in between. CDR3 size: 13 residues. The V gene's germline CDR1 is PRHDT and CDR2 FYEKMQ (reference sequence). CDR3 in DNA: TGTGCCAGCAGCTTTCTTGCGGGGCCTGAAGCTTTCTTT. Residues: CASSFLAGPEAFF. Full variable domain (missing parts from reference TRBV13 and TRBJ1-1): AAGVIQSPRHLIKEKRETATLKCYPIPRHDTVYWYQQGPGQDPQFLISFYEKMQSDKGSIPDRFSAQQFSDYHSELNMSSLELGDSALYFCASSFLAGPEAFFGQGTRLTVV.

This clone was observed once. The chain has TRBV5-1 and TRBJ1-2; D is possibly TRBD1 (5 bases). V lost 4 bases, J lost 3 bases, and 13 bases lay in between. The CDR3 runs 14 residues. Germline V gene lookup returns CDR1 SGHRS and CDR2 YFSETQ. This chain's CDR3 is CASSPEGAYYGYTF. The CDR3 DNA reads TGCGCCAGCAGCCCGGAAGGGGCTTACTATGGCTACACCTTC.

V and J are TRBV6-5 and TRBJ2-7; 7 bases are shared with TRBD2. The CDR3 consists of 14 residues. Germline V gives CDR1 MNHEY, CDR2 SVGAGI. J lost 4 bases, V lost 2 bases, and 5 bases had no gene match. In DNA form, the CDR3 reads TGTGCCAGCAGTTACAGCGGGATCCCGTACGAGCAGTACTTC. Residues: CASSYSGIPYEQYF.

The chain carries TRBV7-9 and TRBJ1-1, with TRBD1 matching 10 bases. The CDR3 is made up of 17 amino acids. Losses at the gene ends were 5 bases for V and 1 base for J; bases not matched to a gene: 10. Germline CDR1 and CDR2: SEHNR and FQNEAQ (reference sequence). The CDR3 DNA sequence: TGTGCCAGCAGCCCCAGACAGGGGGCTATATCGAACACTGAAGCTTTCTTT. The encoded protein is CASSPRQGAISNTEAFF.

The J gene is TRBJ2-7, the V gene TRBV7-9; D is undetermined. The V and J ends lost 5 bases and 4 bases respectively, with 9 bases between them. Germline V gene lookup returns CDR1 SEHNR and CDR2 FQNEAQ (reference sequence). The CDR3 covers 12 residues. The CDR3 nucleotides read TGTGCCAGCAGCGTCGGCGGTTACGAGCAGTACTTC. It is translated as CASSVGGYEQYF. The variable domain in full, completed from reference TRBV7-9 and TRBJ2-7, reads DTGVSQNPRHKITKRGQNVTFRCDPISEHNRLYWYRQTLGQGPEFLTYFQNEAQLEKSRLLSDRFSAERPKGSFSTLEIQRTEQGDSAMYLCASSVGGYEQYFGPGTRLTVT.

The V and J genes are TRBV5-6 and TRBJ2-1; 8 nucleotides match TRBD1. The V gene's germline CDR1 is SGHDT and CDR2 YYEEEE. The CDR3 length is 16 residues. With V trimmed by 0 bases and J by 9 bases, 11 bases remained unmatched. In DNA form, the CDR3 reads TGTGCCAGCAGCTTGGTGGTGACAGGGGCCAGTGGTGAGCAGTTCTTC. This sequence encodes CASSLVVTGASGEQFF.

The chain is built from TRBV29-1 and TRBJ1-1, with a possible D match to TRBD1 (5 bases). V was pared by 4 bases and J by 3 bases, with 12 bases between. CDR1 and CDR2 (germline): SQVTM, ANQGSEA. The CDR3 loop spans 13 amino acids. The CDR3 DNA sequence: TGCAGCGTTGGTAGGGGTTCCGACACTGAAGCTTTCTTT. Protein sequence: CSVGRGSDTEAFF.

This clone has just one count. The chain employs TRBV5-1 and TRBJ2-2; D uncertain. The germline V gene has CDR1 SGHRS and CDR2 YFSETQ. This CDR3 is 15 amino acids long. With 0 bases removed from V and 2 bases from J, the gap between germline ends came to 8 bases. CDR3 coding DNA: TGCGCCAGCAGCTTGGCCCTGGGCAACACCGGGGAGCTGTTTTTT. It translates to CASSLALGNTGELFF.

The J gene is TRBJ2-1, the V gene TRBV5-4, with 13 nucleotides matching TRBD2. CDR3 length equals 16 residues. J lost 4 bases, V lost 0 bases, and 1 base had no gene match. Germline CDR1 SGHNT, CDR2 YYREEE (reference sequence). The CDR3 here is CASSLGTSGGYNEQFF. The CDR3 nucleotides are TGTGCCAGCAGCTTGGGGACTAGCGGGGGTTACAATGAGCAGTTCTTC.

The V gene is TRBV4-3, the J gene TRBJ2-3, with TRBD2 identical over 7 bases. V lost 3 bases, J lost 2 bases, and 8 bases stayed unmatched. The CDR3 totals 16 residues. Germline V gene lookup returns CDR1 LGHNA and CDR2 YSLEER. CDR3 coding DNA: TGCGCCAGCAGCCAGAGGGACTATCCTCTCACAGATACGCAGTATTTT. Protein sequence: CASSQRDYPLTDTQYF.

The genes are TRBV6-5 and TRBJ2-2, with a weak D call TRBD2 (5 bases). V was shortened by 4 bases and J by 0 bases, with 9 bases between the two germline ends. CDR1 MNHEY and CDR2 SVGAGI come from the germline V gene. This CDR3 is built from 15 residues. CDR3 residues: CASSLDSSNTGELFF. CDR3 in DNA: TGTGCCAGCAGTTTGGACTCTTCGAACACCGGGGAGCTGTTTTTT.

The chain employs TRBV5-1 and TRBJ2-2, with D possibly TRBD1 on 5 matching bases. Trimming took 4 bases from V and 1 from J, leaving 11 bases between them. CDR1 is SGHRS and CDR2 is YFSETQ in the germline V gene. CDR3 length: 15 amino acids. The CDR3 sequence is CASSVTELNTGELFF. DNA for the CDR3: TGCGCCAGCAGCGTGACAGAACTGAACACCGGGGAGCTGTTTTTT.

The J gene is TRBJ1-1, the V gene TRBV10-3; TRBD1 is a possible D gene (5 bases). The V gene's germline CDR1 is ENHRY and CDR2 SYGVKD. V was cut by 2 bases and J by 4 bases, with 8 bases left in between. The CDR3 totals 13 residues. The CDR3 protein is CAISEVGGTEAFF. CDR3 nucleotide sequence: TGTGCCATCAGTGAGGTCGGGGGCACTGAAGCTTTCTTT.

The chain recombines TRBV4-1 with TRBJ2-3, with 11 bases lining up with TRBD1. Germline V gene lookup returns CDR1 MGHRA and CDR2 YSYEKL. This CDR3 comprises 16 residues. J lost 4 bases, V lost 4 bases, and 7 bases had no gene match. The chain's CDR3 is CASSPRGQGEADTQYF. The DNA for the CDR3 is TGCGCCAGCAGCCCCCGGGGACAGGGGGAGGCAGATACGCAGTATTTT.

In the case of this clone: The junction does not match germline at one end; this may be a read error. V and J are TRBV7-9 and TRBJ1-6; the D is unclear. Germline V lookup: CDR1 SEHNR, CDR2 FQNEAQ (reference sequence). CDR3 length: 15 amino acids. The CDR3 bases are TGTGCCAGCACCTTACGGGGAGTCGAGGATTCACCCCTCCACTTT. Residues: CASTLRGVEDSPLHF.

This sequence joins TRBV18 and TRBJ1-1; unclear D gene. The CDR3 length is 15 residues. Germline CDR1 KGHSH, CDR2 LQKENI. V lost 6 bases and J 1 base, leaving 15 bases between the germline ends. CDR3 sequence reads: CASSPSNIANTEAFF. For the CDR3, the DNA is TGTGCCAGCTCGCCTTCGAACATCGCGAACACTGAAGCTTTCTTT.

The chain joins TRBV4-2 to TRBJ1-4, with 7 bases that match TRBD1. The germline gives CDR1 LGHNA, CDR2 YNFKEQ. CDR3 length: 17 residues. J was trimmed by 3 bases and V by 0 bases; bases with no gene match: 7. CDR3 nucleotide sequence: TGTGCCAGCAGCCAAGAGGGCAGGGGGTCGGCTAATGAAAAACTGTTTTTT. It is translated as CASSQEGRGSANEKLFF.

This chain uses TRBV19 with TRBJ1-2; the D gene is possibly TRBD1 (6 bases). V was pared by 8 bases and J by 7 bases, with 23 bases between. The CDR3 spans 15 residues. Per germline, CDR1 LNHDA and CDR2 SQIVND (reference sequence). The CDR3 loop reads CASGVWGRVSSGYTF. For the CDR3, the DNA is TGTGCCAGTGGGGTATGGGGGCGCGTTTCAAGTGGCTACACCTTC.

The chain links TRBV27 to TRBJ2-7, with D perhaps matching TRBD1 (5 bases). V dropped 4 bases and J dropped 6 bases, with 10 bases sitting between them. This CDR3 is built from 12 residues. The germline CDR1 and CDR2 sequences are MNHEY and SMNVEV (reference sequence). CDR3 residues: CASSSQGSEQYF. CDR3 bases: TGTGCCAGCAGTTCCCAGGGCTCCGAGCAGTACTTC.

The rearrangement links TRBV10-3 to TRBJ1-1; 11 bases align to TRBD1. CDR3 length: 18 amino acids. Unmatched junction bases numbered 10, after V lost 4 bases and J lost 0 bases. Germline V gene lookup returns CDR1 ENHRY and CDR2 SYGVKD. CDR3 amino acids: CAISAKLQGQGVNTEAFF. The CDR3 DNA follows: TGTGCCATCAGTGCAAAACTTCAGGGACAGGGGGTGAACACTGAAGCTTTCTTT.

The chain uses TRBV2 and TRBJ1-2; D remains ambiguous. CDR1 is SNHLY, CDR2 FYNNEI, per germline. The CDR3 has 14 residues. The V and J ends lost 5 bases and 0 bases respectively, with 10 bases between them. The CDR3 DNA sequence: TGTGCCAGCAGTTACCGGGGTCCTAACTATGGCTACACCTTC. Its translation: CASSYRGPNYGYTF.

This clone was counted between two and nine times. The V call is TRBV11-2, the J call TRBJ2-7; D is unresolved. Germline V gives CDR1 SGHAT, CDR2 FQNNGV. The V gene lost 2 bases and the J gene lost 1 base, with 6 bases spanning the gap. This CDR3 contains 13 residues. This CDR3 is CASSLSESYEQYF. The CDR3 DNA follows: TGTGCCAGCAGCTTATCCGAGTCCTACGAGCAGTACTTC.

The sample holds a few counts of this clone. The chain carries TRBV5-1 and TRBJ1-1, with D possibly being TRBD1 (5 bases). The germline V and J ends were trimmed by 1 base and 5 bases, with 15 bases remaining between them. CDR1 is SGHRS and CDR2 is YFSETQ in the germline V gene. The CDR3 has 15 residues. CDR3 residues: CASSLSGREGTEAFF. The CDR3 coding sequence is TGCGCCAGCAGCTTGTCGGGCAGGGAGGGGACTGAAGCTTTCTTT.

The rearrangement links TRBV10-3 to TRBJ2-5, with TRBD2 as a possible D gene (5 bases). The end of the DNA aligns better with TRBJ2-7, so the J call may be wrong. The germline V gene encodes CDR1 ENHRY and CDR2 SYGVKD. The CDR3 covers 14 residues. In nucleotides, the CDR3 is TGTGCCATCAGATTCGGAGGCGAAACCTACGAGCAGTACTTC. Its translation: CAIRFGGETYEQYF.

The chain uses TRBV2 and TRBJ2-1; D unresolved. The V and J ends lost 4 bases and 7 bases respectively, with 11 bases between them. The CDR3 consists of 13 residues. The germline gives CDR1 SNHLY, CDR2 FYNNEI. The CDR3 DNA reads as TGTGCCAGCAGTGTGGCCGAAAGTAATGAGCAGTTCTTC. Its translation is CASSVAESNEQFF.

The chain employs TRBV5-1 and TRBJ2-6, with D perhaps matching TRBD2 (5 bases). V was pared by 2 bases and J by 0 bases, with 6 bases between. This CDR3 comprises 15 residues. Per germline, CDR1 SGHRS and CDR2 YFSETQ. CDR3 nucleotides: TGCGCCAGCAGCTTAGGGAGCTCTGGGGCCAACGTCCTGACTTTC. Translating it yields CASSLGSSGANVLTF.